Below, one T cell receptor beta chain is given with its context. This clone has a handful of counts. Its antigen remains unidentified. The input lacks base qualities; no much larger clone sits a single base away. Each donor gave one peripheral blood draw, approximately 100 mL on average, collected into heparinised tubes. Naive, central memory, regulatory and stem cell-like memory CD4+ T cells were sorted on a BD FACSAria II using a panel including CD45RO, CCR7, CD25, CD127, CD95 and CD27. Purity was above 95% for every sorted population. PBMCs were isolated right away by Lymphoprep density gradient centrifugation and were stained directly, without culture. Samples were stained and sorted in pairs, with one healthy donor and one patient per experiment, so that batch effects were minimized. All of the isolated RNA was reverse transcribed with the High Capacity cDNA Reverse Transcription Kit, so expressed TCRB transcripts were sequenced. Naive, central memory and regulatory T cell samples underwent deep immunoSEQ sequencing, averaging about 3.5 million total reads per sample. After sorted cells were lysed in RLT buffer, RNA was extracted with DNase-treated RNeasy Micro or Mini kits, with the choice depending on cell number. To prevent cross-contamination, every cell subset was processed on its own, while patient and healthy donor samples were processed together. Using the immunoSEQ multiplex PCR, TCRB sequences were amplified from cDNA into 87-bp fragments spanning the CDR3 region. The amplicons were sequenced using the Illumina HiSeq platform. The source study handled its data this way. Synthetic template baselines were used to correct PCR bias computationally, reads within Hamming distance 2 were collapsed, and singletons that could not be merged were discarded. By aligning reads against IMGT, V, D and J genes, CDR3 length, and insertions or deletions at six rearrangement sites were assigned. Within each subset, clonotype counts were normalized to sorted cell number, and only after that were true diversity and Gini coefficients computed with the tcR R package. The overlap coefficient, calculated on TCRB nucleotide sequences, was used to measure repertoire sharing. Out-of-frame TCRB sequences from naive cells were analyzed to stand in for the pre-selection repertoire. Drawn from immuneACCESS, this table holds only the in-frame rearrangements with V and J called that TCRdb kept. Clones are partly lost; checked studies trace under half to an unresolved V gene and leave the rest unexplained. That table furnishes V, J and clone size, whereas the DNA furnished D and trimming. In all, the sample holds 640,000 or so clones, and around 15% of those were seen once. The ten biggest clones cover about 0.02% of the sample.

These data originate in a study of beta chain features in type 1 diabetes (dated by TCRdb to about 2018). With respect to the entire study: Patients and healthy donors did not differ in mean age, gender distribution, total cell number or subset yield. Across all samples, about 110 million sorted cells were examined, and cell number per subset correlated strongly with RNA yield. In the study, TCRB repertoires of sorted circulating CD4+ T cell subsets from recently diagnosed type 1 diabetes patients were compared with those of matched healthy donors. Naive and central memory subsets were obtained from all 30 or so donors, but regulatory and stem cell-like memory subsets were isolated from only 8 patients and 8 healthy donors. What the work shows at the level of the full study, not this receptor alone: At VDJ recombination sites, patients with type 1 diabetes made fewer insertions and deleted more nucleotides, a pattern implying thymic rearrangement abnormalities. Because cDNA was sequenced instead of genomic DNA, activated cells with high expression could be over-represented, although the groups did not differ in activation or CD3 levels. Because the HLA sub-analyses included only small numbers of individuals, any influence of HLA type on TCRB rearrangement was left unresolved. Shorter templates might be favored by PCR, yet because patient and control samples were amplified and corrected together, any such skew would affect both groups equally. Naive, central memory and regulatory TCRB repertoires appeared to be more alike among patients than among healthy donors. In all four CD4+ subsets, TCRB CDR3 length was moderately but significantly shorter in type 1 diabetes patients.

V is clipped by 3 bases and J by 1 base, and the sequence between their germline boundaries is 6 bases long. CDR1 is given as SGHVS and CDR2 as FQNEAQ, both from the germline V gene. The CDR3, cysteine through phenylalanine, is 13 amino acids long. The read is trimmed to its CDR3 DNA, 39 bases read in frame from base 1. This receptor was obtained from a man between 18 and 35 years old with type 1 diabetes. Here the chain combines TRBV7-8 and TRBJ1-1, with TRBD1 tentatively as D gene (5 bases match). Material: naive CD4+ T cells from blood. The sample's cell subset or site, from its label and the paper: true naive CD4+ T cells. The nucleotide sequence reads TGTGCCAGCAGCTTGACAGCGAACACTGAAGCTTTCTTT. Its amino acids are CASSLTANTEAFF.